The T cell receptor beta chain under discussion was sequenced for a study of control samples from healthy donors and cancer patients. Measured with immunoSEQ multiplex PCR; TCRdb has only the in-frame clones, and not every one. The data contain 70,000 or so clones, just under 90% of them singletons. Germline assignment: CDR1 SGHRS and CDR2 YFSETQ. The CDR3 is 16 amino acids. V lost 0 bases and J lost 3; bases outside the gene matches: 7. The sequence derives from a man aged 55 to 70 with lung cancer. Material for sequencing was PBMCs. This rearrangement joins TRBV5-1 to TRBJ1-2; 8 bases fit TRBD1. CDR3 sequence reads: CASSLAAGGEDYGYTF. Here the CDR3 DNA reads TGCGCCAGCAGCTTGGCCGCAGGGGGCGAGGACTATGGCTACACCTTC.